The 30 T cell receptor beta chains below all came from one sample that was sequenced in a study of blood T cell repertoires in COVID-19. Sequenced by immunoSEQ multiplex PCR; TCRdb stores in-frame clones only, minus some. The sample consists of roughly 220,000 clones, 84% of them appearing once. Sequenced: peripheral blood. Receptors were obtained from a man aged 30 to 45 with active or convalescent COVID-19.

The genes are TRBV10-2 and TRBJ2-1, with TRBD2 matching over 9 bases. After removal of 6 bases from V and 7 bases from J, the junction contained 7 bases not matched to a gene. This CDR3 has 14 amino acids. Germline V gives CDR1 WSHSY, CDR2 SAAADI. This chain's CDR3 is CASRDSGRGNEQFF. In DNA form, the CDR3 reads TGCGCCAGCAGAGATAGCGGGAGAGGGAATGAGCAGTTCTTC.

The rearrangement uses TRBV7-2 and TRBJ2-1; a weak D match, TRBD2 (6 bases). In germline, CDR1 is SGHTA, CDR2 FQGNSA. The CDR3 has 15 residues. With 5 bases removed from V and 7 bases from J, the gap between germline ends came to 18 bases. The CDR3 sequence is CASSTLAQGLNEQFF. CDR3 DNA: TGTGCCAGCAGCACCCTAGCCCAGGGACTGAATGAGCAGTTCTTC.

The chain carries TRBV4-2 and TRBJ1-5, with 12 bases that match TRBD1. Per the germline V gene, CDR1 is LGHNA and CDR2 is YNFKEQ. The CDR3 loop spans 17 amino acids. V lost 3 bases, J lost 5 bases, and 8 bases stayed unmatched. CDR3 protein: CASSQGTGTGGDQPQHF. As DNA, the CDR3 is TGTGCCAGCAGCCAGGGGACCGGGACAGGGGGCGATCAGCCCCAGCATTTT.

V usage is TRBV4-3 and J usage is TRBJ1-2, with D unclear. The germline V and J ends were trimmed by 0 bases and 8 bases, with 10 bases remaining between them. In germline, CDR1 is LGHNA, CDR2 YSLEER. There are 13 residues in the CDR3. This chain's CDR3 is CASSQDSFRGYTF. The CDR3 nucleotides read TGCGCCAGCAGCCAAGATTCGTTTAGAGGCTACACCTTC.

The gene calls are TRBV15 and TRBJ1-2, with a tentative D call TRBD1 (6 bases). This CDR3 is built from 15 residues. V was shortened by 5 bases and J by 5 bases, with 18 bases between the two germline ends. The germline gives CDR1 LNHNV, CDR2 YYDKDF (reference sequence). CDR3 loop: CATSEPDGTPYGYTF. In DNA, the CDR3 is TGTGCCACCAGCGAACCGGACGGGACACCGTATGGCTACACCTTC.

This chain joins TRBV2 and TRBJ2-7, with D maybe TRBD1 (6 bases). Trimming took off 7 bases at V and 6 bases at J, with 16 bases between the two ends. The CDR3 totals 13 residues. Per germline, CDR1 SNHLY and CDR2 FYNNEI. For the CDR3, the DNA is TGTGCCAGCACCGTGCAGGGGCCAGGCGAGCAGTACTTC. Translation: CASTVQGPGEQYF.

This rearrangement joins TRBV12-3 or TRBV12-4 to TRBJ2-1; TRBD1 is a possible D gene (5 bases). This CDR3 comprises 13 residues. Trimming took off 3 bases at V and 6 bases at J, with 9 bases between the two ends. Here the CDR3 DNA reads TGTGCCAGCAGTTTTAGGGGTGGCAATGAGCAGTTCTTC. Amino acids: CASSFRGGNEQFF.

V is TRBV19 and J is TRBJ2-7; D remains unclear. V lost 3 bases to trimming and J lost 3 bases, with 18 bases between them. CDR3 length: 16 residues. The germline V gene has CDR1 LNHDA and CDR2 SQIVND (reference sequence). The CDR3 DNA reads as TGTGCCAGTAGTATCGCCCAAGCTTCCGGTTTCTACGAGCAGTACTTC. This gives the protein CASSIAQASGFYEQYF.

The CDR3 loop is CASSEGASGNTIYF. The CDR3 DNA is TGTGCCAGCAGCGAGGGGGCGTCTGGAAACACCATATATTTT. This chain links TRBV9 with TRBJ1-3, with 7 bases identical to TRBD1. The V gene end was trimmed by 3 bases and the J gene end by 1 base; junction bases not matched to a gene: 1. There are 14 residues in the CDR3. Germline V CDR1 and CDR2: SGDLS, YYNGEE. The full variable domain, in which reference TRBV9 and TRBJ1-3 provide the parts outside the CDR3, is DSGVTQTPKHLITATGQRVTLRCSPRSGDLSVYWYQQSLDQGLQFLIQYYNGEERAKGNILERFSAQQFPDLHSELNLSSLELGDSALYFCASSEGASGNTIYFGEGSWLTVV.

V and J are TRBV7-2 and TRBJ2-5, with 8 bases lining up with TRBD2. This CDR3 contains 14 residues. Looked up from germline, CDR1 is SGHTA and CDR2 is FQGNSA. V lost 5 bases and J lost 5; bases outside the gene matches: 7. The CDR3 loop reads CASSRTSPQETQYF. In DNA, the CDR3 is TGTGCCAGCAGCCGGACTAGCCCCCAGGAGACCCAGTACTTC. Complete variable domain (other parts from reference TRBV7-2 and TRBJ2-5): GAGVSQSPSNKVTEKGKDVELRCDPISGHTALYWYRQSLGQGLEFLIYFQGNSAPDKSGLPSDRFSAERTGGSVSTLTIQRTQQEDSAVYLCASSRTSPQETQYFGPGTRLLVL.

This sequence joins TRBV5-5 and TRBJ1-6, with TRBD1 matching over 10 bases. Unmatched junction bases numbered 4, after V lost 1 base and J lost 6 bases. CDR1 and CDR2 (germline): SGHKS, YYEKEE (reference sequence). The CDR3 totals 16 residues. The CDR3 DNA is TGTGCCAGCAGCTTGAGCTGGGACAGGGGTAATTCACCCCTCCACTTT. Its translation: CASSLSWDRGNSPLHF.

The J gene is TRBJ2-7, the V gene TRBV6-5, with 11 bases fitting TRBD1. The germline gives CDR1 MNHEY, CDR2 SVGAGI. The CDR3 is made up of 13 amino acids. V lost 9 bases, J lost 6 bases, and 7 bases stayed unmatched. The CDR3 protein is CASFGQGASEQYF. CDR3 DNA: TGTGCCAGTTTCGGACAGGGGGCTAGCGAGCAGTACTTC.

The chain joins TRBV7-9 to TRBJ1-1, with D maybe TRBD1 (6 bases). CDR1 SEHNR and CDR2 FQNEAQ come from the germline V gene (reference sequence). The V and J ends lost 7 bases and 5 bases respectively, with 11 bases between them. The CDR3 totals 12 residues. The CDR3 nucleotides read TGTGCCAGCACCAGTCAGGGGACTGAAGCTTTCTTT. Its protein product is CASTSQGTEAFF.

The CDR3 DNA is TGTGCCAGCAGTTCATTTAGCGGGGGCCCTGAGCAGTACTTC. Residues: CASSSFSGGPEQYF. The chain links TRBV28 to TRBJ2-7; 9 bases map to TRBD2. CDR3 length equals 14 residues. The germline CDR1 and CDR2 sequences are MDHEN and SYDVKM. V lost 4 bases, J lost 7 bases, and 8 bases stayed unmatched.

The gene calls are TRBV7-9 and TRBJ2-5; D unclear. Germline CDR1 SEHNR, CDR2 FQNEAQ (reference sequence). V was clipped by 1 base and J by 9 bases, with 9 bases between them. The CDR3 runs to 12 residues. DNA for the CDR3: TGTGCCAGCAGCTTAGACGGGTACTCCCAGTACTTC. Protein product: CASSLDGYSQYF.

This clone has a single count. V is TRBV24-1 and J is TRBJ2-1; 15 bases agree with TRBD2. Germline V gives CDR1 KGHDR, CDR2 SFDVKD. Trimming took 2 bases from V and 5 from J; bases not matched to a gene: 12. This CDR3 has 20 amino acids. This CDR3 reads CATSDYPRTSGRAKDNEQFF. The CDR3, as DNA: TGTGCCACCAGTGATTACCCTAGGACTAGCGGGAGGGCCAAAGACAATGAGCAGTTCTTC.

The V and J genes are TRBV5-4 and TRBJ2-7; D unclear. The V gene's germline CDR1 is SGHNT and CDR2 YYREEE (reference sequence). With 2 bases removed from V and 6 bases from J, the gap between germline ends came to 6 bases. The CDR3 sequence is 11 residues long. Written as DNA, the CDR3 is TGTGCCAGCAGCTTTGGAGCCGAGCAGTACTTC. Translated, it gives CASSFGAEQYF.

CDR3 bases: TGTGCCTGGAGTGCTTCTCGGTACGAGCAGTACTTC. It encodes CAWSASRYEQYF. The genes are TRBV30 and TRBJ2-7; unclear D gene. Looked up from germline, CDR1 is GTSNPN and CDR2 is SVGIG (reference sequence). The CDR3 has 12 amino acids. Between the trimmed V and J ends, which lost 1 base and 4 bases, there was a span of 8 bases.

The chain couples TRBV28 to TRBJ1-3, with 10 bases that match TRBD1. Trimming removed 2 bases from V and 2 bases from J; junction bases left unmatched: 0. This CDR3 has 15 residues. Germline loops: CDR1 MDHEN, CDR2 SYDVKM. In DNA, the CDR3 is TGTGCCAGCAGTTTAGGGACAGGGGCTGGAAACACCATATATTTT. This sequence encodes CASSLGTGAGNTIYF.

The CDR3 region is CSASPSPPSEQYF. In DNA, the CDR3 is TGCAGTGCTAGTCCCAGTCCCCCTAGCGAGCAGTACTTC. This rearrangement joins TRBV20-1 to TRBJ2-7; D is ambiguous. V gave up 3 bases and J gave up 6 bases, with 15 bases separating them. Germline CDR1 is DFQATT and CDR2 is SNEGSKA (reference sequence). The CDR3 length is 13 residues.

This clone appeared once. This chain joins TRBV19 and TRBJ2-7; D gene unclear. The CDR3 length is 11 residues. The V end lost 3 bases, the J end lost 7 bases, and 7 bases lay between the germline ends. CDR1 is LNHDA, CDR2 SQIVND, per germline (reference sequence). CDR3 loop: CASSIRGEQYF. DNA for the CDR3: TGTGCCAGTAGTATTAGAGGTGAGCAGTACTTC.

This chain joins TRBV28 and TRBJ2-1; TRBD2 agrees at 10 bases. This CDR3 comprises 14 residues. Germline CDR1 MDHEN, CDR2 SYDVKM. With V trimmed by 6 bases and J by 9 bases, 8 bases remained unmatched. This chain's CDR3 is CASRGSGRATEQFF. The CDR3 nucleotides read TGTGCCAGCAGGGGAAGCGGGAGGGCCACTGAGCAGTTCTTC.

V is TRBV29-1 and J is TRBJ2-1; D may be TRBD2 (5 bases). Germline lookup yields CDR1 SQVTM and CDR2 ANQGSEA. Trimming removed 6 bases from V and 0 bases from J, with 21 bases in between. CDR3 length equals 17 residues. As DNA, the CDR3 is TGCAGCGTCCGACTACCTATTGACGTTAGCTCCTACAATGAGCAGTTCTTC. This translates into CSVRLPIDVSSYNEQFF.

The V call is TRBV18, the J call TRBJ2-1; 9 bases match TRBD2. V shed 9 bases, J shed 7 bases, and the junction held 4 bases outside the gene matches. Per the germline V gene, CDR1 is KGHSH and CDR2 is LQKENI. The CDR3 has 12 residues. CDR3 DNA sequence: TGTGCCAGTAGGCTAGCGGGGAATGAGCAGTTCTTC. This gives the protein CASRLAGNEQFF.

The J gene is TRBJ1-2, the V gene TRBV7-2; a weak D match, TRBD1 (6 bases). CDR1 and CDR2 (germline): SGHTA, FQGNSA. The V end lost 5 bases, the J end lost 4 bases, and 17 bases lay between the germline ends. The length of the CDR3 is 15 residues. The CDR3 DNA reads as TGTGCCAGCAGCGCCCTGACCAGGGGAATCTATGGCTACACCTTC. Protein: CASSALTRGIYGYTF.

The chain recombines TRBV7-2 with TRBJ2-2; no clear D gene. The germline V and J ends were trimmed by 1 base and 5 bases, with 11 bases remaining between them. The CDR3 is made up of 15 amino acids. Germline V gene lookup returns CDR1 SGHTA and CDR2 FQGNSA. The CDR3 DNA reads TGTGCCAGCAGCTTAGATAACATAAATACCGGGGAGCTGTTTTTT. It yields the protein CASSLDNINTGELFF.

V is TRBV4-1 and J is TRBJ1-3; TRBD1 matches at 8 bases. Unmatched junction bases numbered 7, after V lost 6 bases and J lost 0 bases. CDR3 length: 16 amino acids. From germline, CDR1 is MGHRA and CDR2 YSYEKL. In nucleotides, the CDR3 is TGCGCCAGCAGGAATACAGGGGGAGTCTCTGGAAACACCATATATTTT. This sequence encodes CASRNTGGVSGNTIYF.

The CDR3 DNA is TGCGCCAGCAGCCAAGATCTTCAGGGGGAAGCTTTCTTT. Translated, it gives CASSQDLQGEAFF. The V and J genes are TRBV4-1 and TRBJ1-1, with TRBD1 as a possible D gene (6 bases). The CDR3 is 13 amino acids. The V gene's germline CDR1 is MGHRA and CDR2 YSYEKL. V lost 0 bases and J lost 8, with 10 bases in between.

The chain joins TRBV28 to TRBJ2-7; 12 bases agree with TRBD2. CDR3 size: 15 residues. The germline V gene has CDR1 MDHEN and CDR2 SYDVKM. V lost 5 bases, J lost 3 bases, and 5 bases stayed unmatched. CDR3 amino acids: CASSPGGLAGYEQYF. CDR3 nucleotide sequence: TGTGCCAGCAGTCCAGGGGGACTAGCGGGCTACGAGCAGTACTTC.

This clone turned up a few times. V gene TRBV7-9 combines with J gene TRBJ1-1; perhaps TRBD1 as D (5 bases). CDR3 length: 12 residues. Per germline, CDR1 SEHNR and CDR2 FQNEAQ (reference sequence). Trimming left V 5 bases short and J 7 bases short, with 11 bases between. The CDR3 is CASSHRRVEAFF. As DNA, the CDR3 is TGTGCCAGCAGCCACAGGCGCGTTGAAGCTTTCTTT. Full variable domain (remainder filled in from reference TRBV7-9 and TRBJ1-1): DTGVSQNPRHKITKRGQNVTFRCDPISEHNRLYWYRQTLGQGPEFLTYFQNEAQLEKSRLLSDRFSAERPKGSFSTLEIQRTEQGDSAMYLCASSHRRVEAFFGQGTRLTVV.